A selection of T cell receptor beta chains follows, all from one sample in a study of T cell repertoires in cytomegalovirus infection. TCRdb used MiXCR to reprocess the reads, holding one entry per CDR3 protein. The sample contains fewer than 950,000 distinct CDR3 sequences, 32% of which appear only once. The antigens of these receptors remain unknown. This sample comprised cultured CD8+ T cells from PBMCs, obtained from culture after CMV antigen stimulation. These receptors originate from a human donor in good health (CMV status not recorded). Some clones in this sample may be carry-over from other donors' samples. Both conserved end residues are part of each CDR3. Fields, in order: CDR3 protein, J gene, V gene.

CASSPSVGQGVVYGYTF,TRBJ1-2,TRBV19
CASSLDTEQGYNSPLHF,TRBJ1-6,TRBV27
CASSQVGGVGETQYF,TRBJ2-5,TRBV4-1
CASSVSPDGNTIYF,TRBJ1-3,TRBV6-4
CASSLDRVLNTEAFF,TRBJ1-1,TRBV7-9
CASSLGPGTGTYGYTF,TRBJ1-2,TRBV7-6
CASSLAGDHHETQYF,TRBJ2-5,TRBV12-3/TRBV12-4
CASSVGWTGELFF,TRBJ2-2,TRBV7-9
CASSLSGTALGQPQHF,TRBJ1-5,TRBV6-2/TRBV6-3
CASSPGMYQETQYF,TRBJ2-5,TRBV2
CASSLVPGTGSGNTIYF,TRBJ1-3,TRBV7-8
CASRPDRGLSYEQYF,TRBJ2-7,TRBV6-5
CASSLTGGGEETQYF,TRBJ2-5,TRBV7-3
CATSRDPTSVNTGELFF,TRBJ2-2,TRBV15
CATSRADITTYQETQYF,TRBJ2-5,TRBV15
CASGLAGGSYEQYF,TRBJ2-7,TRBV12-3/TRBV12-4
CASSISQGWSEAFF,TRBJ1-1,TRBV19
CASSFPLAGVTDTQYF,TRBJ2-3,TRBV12-3/TRBV12-4
CASSPTGSVNEQFF,TRBJ2-1,TRBV5-4
CATSSPIEGVNEKLFF,TRBJ1-4,TRBV15
CASSSGGWKKGSEQYF,TRBJ2-7,TRBV7-9
CASSLGGSAYNEQFF,TRBJ2-1,TRBV7-8
CASSLGHNSDEQYF,TRBJ2-7,TRBV4-1
CASSGTGAGDTQYF,TRBJ2-3,TRBV25-1
CASSEARGFPGELFF,TRBJ2-2,TRBV6-1
CSAEDFQETQYF,TRBJ2-5,TRBV20-1
CASSEIAGAYTDTQYF,TRBJ2-3,TRBV2
CASSLVDNQETQYF,TRBJ2-5,TRBV5-4
CASRSSGWEITGELFF,TRBJ2-2,TRBV7-9
CASSLWQGAWGNQPQHF,TRBJ1-5,TRBV7-2
CASSAGGGIEQYF,TRBJ2-7,TRBV9
CASSPGVGAGYGYTF,TRBJ1-2,TRBV11-2
CASSYSQGPKNIQYF,TRBJ2-4,TRBV6-5
CASSMVGGQPNTGELFF,TRBJ2-2,TRBV19
CASTIGQGLDNQPQHF,TRBJ1-5,TRBV6-6
CASSEAGTSGETADTQYF,TRBJ2-3,TRBV2
CASKRDGDNEQFF,TRBJ2-1,TRBV5-1
CASTLLTGGYNEQFF,TRBJ2-1,TRBV6-2/TRBV6-3
CASGFGTVSSYNEQFF,TRBJ2-1,TRBV12-5
CATRGHTTQGYTF,TRBJ1-2,TRBV19
CSAFDIKILNSNQPQHF,TRBJ1-5,TRBV20-1
CASSSAGGVTEAFF,TRBJ1-1,TRBV7-9
CASSIQRGPSNQPQHF,TRBJ1-5,TRBV19